The 19 T cell receptor beta chains presented below share a single source sample, sequenced in a study of response to subunit inactivated influenza vaccine. TCRdb passed the RT-PCR reads through MiXCR, listing each CDR3 protein once. Of around 530,000 distinct CDR3 sequences listed, 12% are singletons. The material was PBMCs from blood, obtained on the day of vaccination. These TCRs come from a man between 45 and 60 years old who received an inactivated influenza vaccine.

This chain connects TRBV7-2 to TRBJ2-2; 8 nucleotides line up with TRBD2. The germline V gene has CDR1 SGHTA and CDR2 FQGNSA. The CDR3 consists of 14 residues. The trim removed 1 base at V and 7 bases at J, leaving 2 bases unmatched. This CDR3 reads CASSLGTSYGELFF. In DNA, the CDR3 is TGTGCCAGCAGCTTAGGGACTAGCTACGGGGAGCTGTTTTTT.

The CDR3 region has the DNA TGTGCCAGCAGCCACAGTGGTGGCTCCTACAATGAGCAGTTCTTC. Amino acids: CASSHSGGSYNEQFF. The chain recombines TRBV3-1 with TRBJ2-1; D remains unclear. V lost 3 bases to trimming and J lost 0 bases, with 9 bases between them. The CDR3 consists of 15 residues. Germline CDR1 is LGHDT and CDR2 is YNNKEL (reference sequence).

The chain employs TRBV6-2 or TRBV6-3 and TRBJ2-7; 8 bases are a match to TRBD1. V trimming: 2 bases; J trimming: 2 bases; junction bases outside the gene matches: 8. CDR1 and CDR2 from the germline V gene are MNHEY and SVGEGT. CDR3 length: 16 amino acids. The CDR3 region has the DNA TGTGCCAGCAGTTACGTAATGGGACAGGACCCCTACGAGCAGTACTTC. This gives the protein CASSYVMGQDPYEQYF.

This clonotype was detected a few times. The rearrangement links TRBV12-3 or TRBV12-4 to TRBJ1-2, with D perhaps TRBD1 (6 bases). There are 13 residues in the CDR3. Trimming removed 3 bases from V and 9 bases from J, with 14 bases in between. Here the CDR3 DNA reads TGTGCCAGCAGTTTTCATGGGGGCTGGAGCTACACCTTC. Amino acids: CASSFHGGWSYTF.

This clonotype was found a few times. J is TRBJ2-1 and V is TRBV7-9; D uncertain. V was shortened by 1 base and J by 5 bases, with 9 bases between the two germline ends. Germline lookup yields CDR1 SEHNR and CDR2 FQNEAQ (reference sequence). The CDR3 is made up of 14 amino acids. CDR3 nucleotides: TGTGCCAGCAGCTTAGGTTTCGCCGACAATGAGCAGTTCTTC. Protein product: CASSLGFADNEQFF. The full variable domain, rest sourced from reference TRBV7-9 and TRBJ2-1, is DTGVSQNPRHKITKRGQNVTFRCDPISEHNRLYWYRQTLGQGPEFLTYFQNEAQLEKSRLLSDRFSAERPKGSFSTLEIQRTEQGDSAMYLCASSLGFADNEQFFGPGTRLTVL.

In its sample, this clonotype was seen a few times. The genes are TRBV7-2 and TRBJ2-5; 7 nucleotides agree with TRBD1. Germline V gene lookup returns CDR1 SGHTA and CDR2 FQGNSA. The CDR3 sequence is 14 residues long. J lost 5 bases, V lost 9 bases, and 12 bases had no gene match. CDR3 DNA: TGTGCCAGTAGCCGGGACAGAAGACGGGAGACCCAGTACTTC. It is translated as CASSRDRRRETQYF.

This clonotype was recorded at least ten times. The V gene is TRBV3-1, the J gene TRBJ2-1; 16 bases align to TRBD2. This CDR3 has 20 amino acids. Germline V gene data show CDR1 as LGHDT and CDR2 as YNNKEL (reference sequence). V lost 2 bases and J lost 4; bases outside the gene matches: 11. The CDR3 is CASSQPGTSGRVDSYNEQFF. The DNA of the CDR3 is TGTGCCAGCAGCCAACCTGGGACTAGCGGGAGGGTCGATTCATACAATGAGCAGTTCTTC.

This clonotype was counted between two and nine times. The chain joins TRBV6-2 or TRBV6-3 to TRBJ1-5; D might be TRBD1 (5 bases). V lost 6 bases to trimming and J lost 8 bases, with 20 bases between them. Germline loops: CDR1 MNHEY, CDR2 SVGEGT. The length of the CDR3 is 15 residues. The CDR3 DNA reads as TGTGCCAGCAGCTCGCCGGTGGGACGGCAAGAGCCCCAGCATTTT. The encoded protein is CASSSPVGRQEPQHF.

The J gene is TRBJ2-3, the V gene TRBV18; a possible D gene is TRBD2 (5 bases). The CDR3 is made up of 16 amino acids. CDR1 and CDR2 (germline): KGHSH, LQKENI. Trimming shortened V by 6 bases and J by 4 bases, and 20 bases separated the two germline ends. The CDR3 nucleotides are TGTGCCAGCTCCCTCCGAGGAGCGCGGGCCCCAGATACGCAGTATTTT. It translates to CASSLRGARAPDTQYF.

This clonotype has a handful of counts. J is TRBJ2-3 and V is TRBV24-1; 8 bases match TRBD2. The CDR3 sequence is 16 residues long. Germline V gene data show CDR1 as KGHDR and CDR2 as SFDVKD. With 6 bases clipped from V and 4 bases from J, the junction kept 11 bases outside the gene matches. The DNA of the CDR3 is TGTGCCACCAGTAGGGCTAGCGGGCGAGGGGCAGATACGCAGTATTTT. Amino acids: CATSRASGRGADTQYF.

V and J are TRBV12-3 or TRBV12-4 and TRBJ1-4, with 7 bases lining up with TRBD1. The V gene end was trimmed by 8 bases and the J gene end by 7 bases; junction bases not matched to a gene: 13. This CDR3 is built from 15 residues. The CDR3 DNA follows: TGTGCCAGCGCGACCAGACAGGGACCCATTGAAAAACTGTTTTTT. It codes for CASATRQGPIEKLFF.

The CDR3 sequence is CASSFRAAYEQYF. In nucleotides, the CDR3 is TGTGCCAGCAGTTTTAGGGCAGCCTACGAGCAGTACTTC. The chain recombines TRBV12-3 or TRBV12-4 with TRBJ2-7; no clear D. Trimming cost V 3 bases and J 2 bases, with 8 bases left between them. This CDR3 contains 13 residues.

This clonotype was observed a few times. The chain couples TRBV5-1 to TRBJ2-2; the D gene is possibly TRBD1 (5 bases). Looked up from germline, CDR1 is SGHRS and CDR2 is YFSETQ. V dropped 5 bases and J dropped 7 bases, with 18 bases sitting between them. The CDR3 is 15 residues long. This CDR3 reads CASSPNAGINGELFF. In DNA form, the CDR3 reads TGCGCCAGCAGTCCTAATGCAGGGATAAACGGGGAGCTGTTTTTT.

This clonotype was recorded a few times. V usage is TRBV7-2 and J usage is TRBJ2-3; TRBD2 agrees at 9 bases. CDR3 size: 16 residues. Germline assignment: CDR1 SGHTA and CDR2 FQGNSA. V dropped 1 base and J dropped 5; count of bases not matched to a gene: 7. CDR3 in DNA: TGTGCCAGCAGCTTAGTTTTTAGCGGGGGAGTAGATACGCAGTATTTT. It translates to CASSLVFSGGVDTQYF.

In this sample, this clonotype turned up a few times. The chain joins TRBV12-3 or TRBV12-4 to TRBJ2-2; 10 bases agree with TRBD1. This CDR3 has 23 amino acids. V was pared by 1 base and J by 2 bases, with 22 bases of the junction left unmatched. The CDR3 DNA reads as TGTGCCAGCAGTTTAGAGACCGTTTGGGACAGGGGACCCGGTAAACTTAACACCGGGGAGCTGTTTTTT. Protein: CASSLETVWDRGPGKLNTGELFF.

This clonotype was detected ten times or more. This chain joins TRBV28 and TRBJ2-1; D gene uncertain. V was pared by 5 bases and J by 10 bases, with 21 bases between. CDR1 MDHEN and CDR2 SYDVKM come from the germline V gene. The CDR3 spans 15 residues. This CDR3 is CASSPRSLMRWEQFF. Written as DNA, the CDR3 is TGTGCCAGCAGTCCGCGGTCCCTGATGCGATGGGAGCAGTTCTTC.

The chain carries TRBV6-5 and TRBJ2-5; possible D gene TRBD1, 5 bases. Trimming took off 2 bases at V and 4 bases at J, with 11 bases between the two ends. This CDR3 has 14 residues. Germline CDR1 is MNHEY and CDR2 is SVGAGI. CDR3 residues: CASSYGQGRETQYF. In DNA, the CDR3 is TGTGCCAGCAGTTACGGGCAGGGCCGAGAGACCCAGTACTTC.

The V and J genes are TRBV14 and TRBJ2-3, with 7 bases aligning to TRBD1. This CDR3 spans 15 amino acids. With V trimmed by 2 bases and J by 0 bases, 2 bases remained unmatched. CDR1 and CDR2 (germline): SGHDN, FVKESK. CDR3 amino acids: CASSQWDRSTDTQYF. The CDR3 bases are TGTGCCAGCAGCCAATGGGACAGAAGCACAGATACGCAGTATTTT.

This chain uses TRBV7-8 with TRBJ2-2, with TRBD2 identical over 10 bases. CDR3 size: 15 residues. With 2 bases clipped from V and 8 bases from J, the junction kept 5 bases outside the gene matches. Germline values: CDR1 SGHVS, CDR2 FQNEAQ. CDR3 sequence: CASSLSSGRGGELFF. The CDR3 nucleotides are TGTGCCAGCAGCTTATCTAGCGGGAGAGGGGGGGAGCTGTTTTTT.